Sequencing of this T cell receptor beta chain was carried out in a study of shared clonotypes between healthy human individuals. Germline-derived CDR1 and CDR2 are SGHRS and YFSETQ. Losses at the gene ends were 4 bases for V and 4 bases for J; bases not matched to a gene: 10. The CDR3 is 16 residues long. Researchers partitioned CD4+ cells into CD45RA+ naive and CD45RA-negative memory subsets. Regarding the study as a whole: Sampling involved blood alone; tissue repertoires likely differ.

Profiled with immunoSEQ multiplex PCR; TCRdb holds only in-frame clones, not every one. In the table there are roughly 2,300,000 clones, less than 95% of which are singletons. On this clone itself: Its antigen is still unknown.

This TCR was sampled from a man between 18 and 29 years old in good health. Some clones in this sample may be carry-over from other donors' samples. This sequence joins TRBV5-1 and TRBJ1-1; 10 nucleotides agree with TRBD1. Sequenced sample: naive CD4+ T cells from PBMCs. Subset defined: CD45RA+ positively selected. The DNA of the CDR3 is TGCGCCAGCAGCCTCCGACAGGGGGCGCTGAGCACTGAAGCTTTCTTT. Translation: CASSLRQGALSTEAFF.